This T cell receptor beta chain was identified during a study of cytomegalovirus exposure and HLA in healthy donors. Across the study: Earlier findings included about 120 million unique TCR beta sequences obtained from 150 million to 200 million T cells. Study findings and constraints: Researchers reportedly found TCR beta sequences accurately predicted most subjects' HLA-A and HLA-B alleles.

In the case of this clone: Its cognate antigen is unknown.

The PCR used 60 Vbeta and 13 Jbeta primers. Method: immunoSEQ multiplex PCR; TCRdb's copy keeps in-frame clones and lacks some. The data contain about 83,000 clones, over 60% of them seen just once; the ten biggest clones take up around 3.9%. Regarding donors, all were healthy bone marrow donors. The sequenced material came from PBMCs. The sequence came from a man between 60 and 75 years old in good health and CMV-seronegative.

DNA of the CDR3: TGTGCCATCAGAACCCCAGGGGATAGCTACGAGCAGTACTTC. It codes for CAIRTPGDSYEQYF. The genes are TRBV10-3 and TRBJ2-7, with a weak D call TRBD1 (6 bases). The CDR3 loop spans 14 amino acids. Germline CDR1 is ENHRY and CDR2 is SYGVKD. V shed 6 bases and J shed 3 bases, with 15 bases lying between them.